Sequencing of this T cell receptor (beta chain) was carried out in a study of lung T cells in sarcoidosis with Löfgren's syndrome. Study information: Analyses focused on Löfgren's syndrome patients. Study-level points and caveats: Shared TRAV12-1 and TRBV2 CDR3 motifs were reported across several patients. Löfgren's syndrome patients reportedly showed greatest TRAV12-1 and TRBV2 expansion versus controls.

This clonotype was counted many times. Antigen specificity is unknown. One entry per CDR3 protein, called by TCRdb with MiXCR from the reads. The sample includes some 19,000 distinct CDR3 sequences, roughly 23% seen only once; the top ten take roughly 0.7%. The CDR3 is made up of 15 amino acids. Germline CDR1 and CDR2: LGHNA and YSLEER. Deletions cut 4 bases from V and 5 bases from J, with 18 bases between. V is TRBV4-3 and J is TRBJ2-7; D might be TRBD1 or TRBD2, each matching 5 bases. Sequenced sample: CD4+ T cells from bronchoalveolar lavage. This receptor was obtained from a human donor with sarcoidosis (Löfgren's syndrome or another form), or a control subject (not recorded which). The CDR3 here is CASSPQAGRIDEQYF. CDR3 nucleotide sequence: TGCGCCAGCAGCCCCCAAGCAGGGAGAATCGACGAGCAGTACTTC.